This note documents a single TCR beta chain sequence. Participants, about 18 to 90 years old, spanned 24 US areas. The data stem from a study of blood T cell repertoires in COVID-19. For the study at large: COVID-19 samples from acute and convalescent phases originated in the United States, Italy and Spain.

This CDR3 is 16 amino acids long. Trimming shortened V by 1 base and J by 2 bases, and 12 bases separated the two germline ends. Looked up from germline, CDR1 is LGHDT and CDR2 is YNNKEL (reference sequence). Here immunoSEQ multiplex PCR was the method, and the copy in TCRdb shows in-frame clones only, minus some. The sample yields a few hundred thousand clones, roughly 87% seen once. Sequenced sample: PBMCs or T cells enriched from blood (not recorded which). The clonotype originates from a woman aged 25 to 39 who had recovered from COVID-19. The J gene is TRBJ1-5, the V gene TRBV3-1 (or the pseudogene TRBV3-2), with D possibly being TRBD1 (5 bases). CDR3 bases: TGTGCCAGCAGCCAAGCGGGTGGCAGGGGCAATCAGCCCCAGCATTTT. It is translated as CASSQAGGRGNQPQHF.